This TCR beta chain was sequenced during a study of blood T cell repertoires in COVID-19. About the study: T cells, B-cell-depleted T cells, or PBMCs provided the cDNA or gDNA that served as material.

Authors' processing steps: Cell counts per sample came from amplifying reference gene primers. Using immunoSEQ multiplex PCR, the repertoire was profiled, and TCRdb retains in-frame clones only, with some absent. Clone size and the V and J calls come from that table; the DNA yielded D and trimming. The sample includes 390,000 or so clones, 80% to 90% of them seen just once. The CDR3 extends over 17 amino acids. Germline V gene data show CDR1 as SGHAT and CDR2 as FQNNGV. J was trimmed by 8 bases and V by 6 bases; bases with no gene match: 17. Participants, roughly 18 to 90 years old, spanned more than 20 US areas. Which cohort a participant joined came from the clinical history participants gave.

Sequencing was performed on PBMCs or T cells enriched from blood (not recorded which). The genes are TRBV11-2 and TRBJ2-1; 9 bases are shared with TRBD2. The sequence came from a man between 18 and 35 years old who had recovered from COVID-19. CDR3 sequence (DNA): TGTGCCAGCAGTCCTGCGAGCGGCCAGCGGGGGGTCGATGAGCAGTTCTTC. It encodes CASSPASGQRGVDEQFF.